This is a list of T cell receptor beta chains from one sample in a study of T cell changes during pregnancy in multiple sclerosis. TCRdb keeps only in-frame clones here, not all; method: immunoSEQ multiplex PCR. The profile shows about 84,000 clones, approximately 95% of them singletons. Here the sequenced sample was peripheral blood, taken in the second trimester of pregnancy. The source is a female donor in good health, enrolled as a control in a pregnancy study. Both conserved end residues are trimmed from each CDR3.

V gene	J gene	CDR3 protein
TRBV19	TRBJ2-1	ASSGAGSGGPYNEQF
TRBV11-2	TRBJ2-7	ASSPIGTLSYEQY
TRBV7-2	TRBJ2-2	ASSSLLGDPPTELF
TRBV18	TRBJ1-2	ASSPTPGADGYT
TRBV5-1	TRBJ1-1	ASSLGNINLGAF
TRBV5-1	TRBJ2-3	ASSLTSGSTDTQY
TRBV13	TRBJ2-6	ASSFSSLSGANVLT
TRBV5-1	TRBJ1-4	ASSLYFLQGEEKLF
TRBV21-1	TRBJ2-1	ASSTKEPRGLAGPEGGEQF
TRBV5-1	TRBJ2-7	ASSLAGGFEQY
TRBV28	TRBJ1-5	ASSWTVSNQPQH
TRBV28	TRBJ1-2	ASSLRQGFGYGYT
TRBV27	TRBJ2-7	ASSFGGSGYEQY
TRBV5-1	TRBJ2-2	ASSYTGDITGELF
TRBV5-6	TRBJ2-3	ASSLSGRGTDTQY
TRBV28	TRBJ2-1	ASSGGQGWGSSYNEQF